The clone carrying this TCR beta chain was counted a few times. Its matching antigen is unknown. This record comes from a study of beta chain features in type 1 diabetes. Study information: On cell yields, gender and age, patients and healthy donors were similar. Study-level points and caveats: Moderately but significantly shorter TCRB CDR3s were found in Type 1 diabetes patients in all four CD4+ subsets. When VDJ junctions were examined, type 1 diabetes patients showed fewer insertions and more deletions.

Sorted CD4+ subsets: naive, central memory, regulatory, stem cell-like memory (CD45RO/CCR7/CD25/CD127/CD95/CD27 panel). Sequencing targeted expressed TCRB transcripts, as all isolated RNA had been reverse transcribed. Sequenced naive, central memory and regulatory T cell samples produced an average of about 3.6 million reads. The repertoire was sequenced with immunoSEQ multiplex PCR; TCRdb's copy has only in-frame clones and lacks some. The sample lists 140,000 or so clones, 10% to 15% occurring once. The TCR sequence derives from a man aged 18 to 35 with type 1 diabetes. Sequencing was performed on central memory CD4+ T cells from blood.

CDR3 protein: CSGGSSGANVLTF. DNA for the CDR3: TGCAGCGGGGGGAGCTCTGGGGCCAACGTCCTGACTTTC. V usage is TRBV29-1 and J usage is TRBJ2-6; D may match TRBD1 or TRBD2 (5 bases each). Trimming cost V 7 bases and J 0 bases, with 7 bases left between them. Per the germline V gene, CDR1 is SQVTM and CDR2 is ANQGSEA. The CDR3 spans 13 residues.